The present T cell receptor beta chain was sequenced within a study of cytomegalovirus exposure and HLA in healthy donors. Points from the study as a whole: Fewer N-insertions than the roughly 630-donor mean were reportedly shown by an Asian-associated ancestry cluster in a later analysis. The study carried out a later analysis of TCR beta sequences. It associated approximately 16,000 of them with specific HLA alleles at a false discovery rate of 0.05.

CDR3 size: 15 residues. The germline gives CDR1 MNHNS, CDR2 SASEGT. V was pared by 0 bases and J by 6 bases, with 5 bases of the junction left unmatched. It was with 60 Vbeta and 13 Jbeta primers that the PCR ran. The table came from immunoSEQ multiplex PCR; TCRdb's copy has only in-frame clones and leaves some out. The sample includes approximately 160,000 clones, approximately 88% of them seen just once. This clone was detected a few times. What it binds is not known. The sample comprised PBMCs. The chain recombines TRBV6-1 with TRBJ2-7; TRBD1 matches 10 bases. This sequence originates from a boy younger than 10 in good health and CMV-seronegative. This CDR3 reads CASSEAGTGDGEQYF. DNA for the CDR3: TGTGCCAGCAGTGAAGCCGGGACAGGGGACGGCGAGCAGTACTTC.